A selection of T cell receptor beta chains follows, all from one sample in a study of cytomegalovirus exposure and HLA in healthy donors. Repertoires were generated with immunoSEQ multiplex PCR, while TCRdb's copy carries only in-frame clones and drops some. In the table there are about 82,000 clones, around 95% of which are singletons. The sequenced sample consisted of PBMCs. The receptors were gathered from a woman younger than 35 in good health and CMV-seronegative. Both conserved end residues are part of each CDR3. For some rows the clone size is stated as once, few or many, or as a class when expanded; others skip it.

cdr3_aa,v_call,clone_size,j_call
CASSQSGDRDRLQYF,TRBV7-9,.,TRBJ2-7
CASGGDGRASNEQFF,TRBV4-1,.,TRBJ2-1
CASSVSGNYGYTF,TRBV9,.,TRBJ1-2
CASSPPGSPTLYGYTF,TRBV28,.,TRBJ1-2
CASSLARGLAGGSDTQYF,TRBV7-2,.,TRBJ2-3
CASSYDNGDTQYF,TRBV6-5,.,TRBJ2-3
CASSVERKRGNTIYF,TRBV10-2,.,TRBJ1-3
CASRQQATNEKLFF,TRBV11-2,.,TRBJ1-4
CASSYGQGTFDEQFF,TRBV6-5,.,TRBJ2-1
CASRQDRRSADEQYF,TRBV6-5,.,TRBJ2-7
CASIGTIYGYTF,TRBV10-1,.,TRBJ1-2
CASSKRTGDDYEQYF,TRBV6-1,.,TRBJ2-7
CASSLERFPGELFF,TRBV7-4,.,TRBJ2-2
CASSPSLHEQYF,TRBV6-1,.,TRBJ2-7
CASSSSTQGLNRVQYF,TRBV28,.,TRBJ2-7
CATSTTHFERAVGSYNEQFF,TRBV15,.,TRBJ2-1
CASSQTFPSDYGYTF,TRBV4-1,.,TRBJ1-2
CASSFGPTNEKLFF,TRBV5-6,.,TRBJ1-4
CATSRPQGDYSGNTIYF,TRBV15,.,TRBJ1-3
CASSSNGLNGYTF,TRBV7-8,.,TRBJ1-2
CASSQLGRGRGGLEPYEQYF,TRBV16,few,TRBJ2-7
CASTRFPGQGYGYTF,TRBV7-2,.,TRBJ1-2
CSVQGGGAGANVLTF,TRBV29-1,.,TRBJ2-6
CASSQSGNYGYTF,TRBV4-1,.,TRBJ1-2